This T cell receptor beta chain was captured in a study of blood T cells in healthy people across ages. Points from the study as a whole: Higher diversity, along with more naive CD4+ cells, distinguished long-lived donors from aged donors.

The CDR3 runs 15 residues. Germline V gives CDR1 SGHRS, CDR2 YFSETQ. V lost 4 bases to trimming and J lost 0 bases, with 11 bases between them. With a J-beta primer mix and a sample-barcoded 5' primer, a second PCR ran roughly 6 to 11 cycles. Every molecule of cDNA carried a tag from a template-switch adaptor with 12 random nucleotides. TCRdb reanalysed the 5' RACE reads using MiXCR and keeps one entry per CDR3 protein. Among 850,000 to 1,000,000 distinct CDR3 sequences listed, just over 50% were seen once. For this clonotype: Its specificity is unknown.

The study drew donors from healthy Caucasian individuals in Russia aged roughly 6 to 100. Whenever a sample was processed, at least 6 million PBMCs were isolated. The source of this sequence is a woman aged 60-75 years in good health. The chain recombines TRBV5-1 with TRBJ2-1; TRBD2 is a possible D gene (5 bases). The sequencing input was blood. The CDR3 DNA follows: TGCGCCAGCAGCGCCGTAGCGAGCTCCTACAATGAGCAGTTCTTC. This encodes CASSAVASSYNEQFF.